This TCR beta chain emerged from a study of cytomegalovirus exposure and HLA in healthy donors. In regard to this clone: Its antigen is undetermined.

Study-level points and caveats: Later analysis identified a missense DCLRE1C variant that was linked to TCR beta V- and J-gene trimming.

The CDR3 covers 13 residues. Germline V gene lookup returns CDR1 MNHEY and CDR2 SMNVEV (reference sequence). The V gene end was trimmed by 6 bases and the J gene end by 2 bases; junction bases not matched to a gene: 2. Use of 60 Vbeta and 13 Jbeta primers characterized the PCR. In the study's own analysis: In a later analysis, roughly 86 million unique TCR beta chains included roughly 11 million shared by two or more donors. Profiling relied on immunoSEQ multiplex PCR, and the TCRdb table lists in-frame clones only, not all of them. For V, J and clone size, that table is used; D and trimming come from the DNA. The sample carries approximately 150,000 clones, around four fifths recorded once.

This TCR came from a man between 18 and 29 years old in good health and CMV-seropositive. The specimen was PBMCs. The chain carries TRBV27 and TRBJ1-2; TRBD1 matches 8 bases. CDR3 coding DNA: TGTGCCAGCAGAAACAGGGGGAACTATGGCTACACCTTC. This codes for CASRNRGNYGYTF.